Sequencing of this T cell receptor (beta chain) was carried out in a study of blood T cells in healthy people across ages. The study isolated at least 7 million PBMCs from each sample. The second PCR ran about 6 to 11 cycles with a sample-barcoded 5' primer and J-beta primers. One entry per CDR3 protein, called by TCRdb with MiXCR from the 5' RACE reads. Among about 1.4 million distinct CDR3 sequences listed, roughly 59% were seen once. Study-level points and caveats: Naive T cell percentage and TCR beta diversity correlated strongly.

This clonotype has just one count. Its antigen is unidentified. Sequenced material: blood. The clonotype comes from a man younger than 30 in good health.

For the CDR3, the DNA is TGTGCCAGCAGTGAAGCCATCTTAATGGAGTCGGGCTACACCTTC. This translates into CASSEAILMESGYTF. V gene TRBV25-1 combines with J gene TRBJ1-2; D remains unclear. Per germline, CDR1 MGHDK and CDR2 SYGVNS. V lost 2 bases to trimming and J lost 8 bases, with 18 bases between them. The CDR3 covers 15 residues.